This entry is about one TCR beta chain. Its antigen remains undetermined. The record has no base qualities; no much larger clone is one base away. The sample belongs to a study of vaccination effects on CD4 cells after COVID-19 (dated by TCRdb to the early 2020s). As for the study more broadly: Post-vaccine samples across the study were collected a median of 72 days after the second dose, with a range of 14 to 241. SARS-CoV-2 spike-specific CD4+ TCR repertoires from before and after mRNA vaccination were compared in COVID-19 convalescent patients and in infection-naive vaccine recipients. A total of some eleven COVID-19 convalescent patients and a handful of SARS-CoV-2-naive healthy vaccine recipients were included in the full study. Cultures from other donors in the study were sequenced with the Oncomine TCR Beta short-read assay on an Illumina iSeq 100. The paper as a whole reports these results and caveats: Limitations of the study were the small number of convalescent patients and the absence of early post-infection timepoints. Marked clonal contraction was observed in both infection-induced and vaccine-induced clones at late post-vaccination timepoints, consistent with waning T cell responses. Among healthy vaccine recipients, nearly all vaccine-induced clones were SARS-CoV-2 mono-reactive, and just 1 of 255 was cross-reactive with common cold coronaviruses.

From the germline V gene, CDR1 is MDHEN and CDR2 is SYDVKM. Its CDR3 holds 13 amino acids, cysteine through phenylalanine. Only the CDR3 DNA stays, 39 bases, in frame from base 1. A distance of 13 bases separates the germline ends of V and J, which lose 10 bases and 2 bases respectively. The receptor library was made with the immunoSEQ multiplex PCR assay. DNA from the CD4+ T cells that had been cultured and isolated underwent TCR beta CDR3 sequencing. As for the original processing: The analysis removed non-productive TCR sequences, trimmed reads to the CDR3 region, and retained only CDR3s that were 7 or more amino acids long. The MANAFEST web app was used to identify antigen-specific clonotypes by comparing expansion in peptide wells with expansion in reference cultures. Positive clones required FDR<0.05 expansion versus reference and all other wells, odds ratio above 5, and frequency above 0.1% in two replicate wells. Cross-reactive clonotypes were defined as significantly expanded in SARS-CoV-2 spike wells and in at least one common cold coronavirus spike condition. Levenshtein distance calculated with the stringdist R package was used to assess CDR3 similarity, and unrooted trees were constructed with ape in R 3.6.1. TCRdb carries this immuneACCESS record with in-frame sequences only. Its versions omit some clonotypes, under half of them owing to an unresolved V gene in the studies checked, with the rest unexplained. That table supplies the V and J calls and clone size; D and trimming were determined from the DNA. A total of 13,000 to 15,000 clones appear in this sample, 60% to 80% of them only once. The top ten constitute 20% to 25% of the sample.

In the ViraFEST assay, PBMC were stimulated with viral peptide pools, and antigen-specific CD4+ T cell clonotypes were then identified by expansion using TCR sequencing. After more than 9 days of culture, CD4+ T cells were isolated with the EasySep CD4+ T cell isolation kit. Participants received two doses of either the BNT162b2 or the mRNA-1273 mRNA SARS-CoV-2 vaccine. Healthy vaccine recipients had no prior SARS-CoV-2 infection, confirmed by negative nucleocapsid antibodies before and after vaccination. Each well held fewer than 2.5 million PBMC cultured in IMDM containing approximately 5.2% human AB serum, 9 to 10 IU/ml IL-2 and gentamicin, along with roughly 10 ug/ml peptides. On days 3 and 7, half of the culture medium was replaced with fresh IL-2-containing medium. Each peptide stimulation condition was cultured in triplicate wells unless otherwise noted. Using Ficoll-Paque Plus gradient centrifugation, PBMC were separated from whole blood and then either used fresh or cryopreserved at -140C. Overlapping peptide pools spanned the spike proteins of SARS-CoV-2 and the common cold coronaviruses HCoV-NL63, HCoV-OC43 and HCoV-229E. Genomic DNA was extracted from cultured CD4+ T cells with the QIAamp micro DNA kit.

Sequenced here: CD4+ T cells from PBMCs cultured with HCoV-NL63 spike peptides, sampled after COVID-19 vaccination. Read against the paper, the sample's cell subset or site label means: HCoV-NL63 spike overlapping peptide pool stimulation. This clonotype was obtained from a human donor who received a COVID-19 vaccine. This receptor chain uses TRBV28 and TRBJ2-3; matching of 7 bases hints at TRBD2 as the D gene. Here is the DNA: TGTGCCATCCAGCGGGACATCACAGATACGCAGTATTTT. Protein translation: CAIQRDITDTQYF. The full variable domain, with segments outside the CDR3 supplied by the reference TRBV28 and TRBJ2-3 proteins, appears as DVKVTQSSRYLVKRTGEKVFLECVQDMDHENMFWYRQDPGLGLRLIYFSYDVKMKEKGDIPEGYSVSREKKERFSLILESASTNQTSMYLCAIQRDITDTQYFGPGTRLTVL.